This is a list of T cell receptor beta chains from one sample in a study of lung T cells in sarcoidosis with Löfgren's syndrome. TCRdb re-analysed the reads in MiXCR, keeping a single row per CDR3 protein. The sample lists 9,300 or so distinct CDR3 sequences, 15% to 20% occurring once. The source material was CD4+ T cells from bronchoalveolar lavage. The source is a human donor with sarcoidosis (Löfgren's syndrome or another form), or a control subject (not recorded which). Both conserved end residues are part of each CDR3. Each record gives: V gene, clone size, D gene, J gene, CDR3 protein, CDR3 DNA. A D gene is named only where the DNA matches it firmly. Size values are once, few and many counts, or a class for expanded clones, and some rows have none.

V: TRBV19
size: many
D: TRBD2
J: TRBJ2-3
CDR3: CASTDSGTRGDTQYF
DNA: TGTGCCAGTACTGATAGCGGGACGCGCGGAGATACGCAGTATTTT

V: TRBV6-2/TRBV6-3
size: many
D: NA
J: TRBJ2-5
CDR3: CASSYASGTSGTQYF
DNA: TGTGCCAGCAGTTACGCCTCCGGGACTTCCGGGACCCAGTACTTC

V: TRBV11-3
size: many
D: TRBD2
J: TRBJ2-3
CDR3: CASSSGLAGEHDTQYF
DNA: TGTGCCAGCAGCTCGGGACTAGCGGGAGAGCACGATACGCAGTATTTT

V: TRBV6-1
size: medium-sized
D: TRBD1
J: TRBJ2-7
CDR3: CASGETGQPYEQYF
DNA: TGTGCCAGCGGAGAAACGGGACAGCCCTACGAGCAGTACTTC

V: TRBV6-1
size: medium-sized
D: NA
J: TRBJ1-2
CDR3: CASSRRGNSPVF
DNA: TGTGCCAGCAGCCGGAGGGGGAATTCACCTGTTTTC

V: TRBV10-1
size: many
D: NA
J: TRBJ2-1
CDR3: CASSESTRVIGSEQFF
DNA: TGCGCCAGCAGTGAGTCGACTCGAGTAATTGGGAGTGAGCAGTTCTTC

V: TRBV7-7
size: NA
D: NA
J: TRBJ2-5
CDR3: CASSPDWRAEAQYF
DNA: TGTGCCAGCAGCCCTGACTGGAGGGCGGAGGCCCAGTACTTT

V: TRBV3-1
size: many
D: NA
J: TRBJ1-2
CDR3: CASSQSGALNYGYTF
DNA: TGTGCCAGCAGCCAATCGGGGGCCCTTAACTATGGCTACACCTTC

V: TRBV27
size: many
D: NA
J: TRBJ2-3
CDR3: CASSLSVGPPYF
DNA: TGTGCCAGCAGTTTATCGGTCGGCCCTCCGTATTTT

V: TRBV24-1
size: NA
D: TRBD1
J: TRBJ1-2
CDR3: CATSYKGAEGHAF
DNA: TGTGCCACCAGTTACAAGGGGGCGGAGGGCCACGCCTTC

V: TRBV7-9
size: many
D: NA
J: TRBJ2-1
CDR3: CASSLVLTTPFF
DNA: TGTGCCAGCAGCTTAGTCTTGACAACTCCGTTCTTC

V: TRBV11-2
size: many
D: TRBD2
J: TRBJ2-1
CDR3: CASSFASGGGVEQFF
DNA: TGTGCCAGCAGCTTCGCTAGCGGGGGGGGAGTTGAGCAGTTCTTC

V: TRBV29-1
size: many
D: NA
J: TRBJ2-5
CDR3: CSVLRDIQETQYF
DNA: TGCAGCGTCCTAAGGGACATCCAAGAGACCCAGTACTTC

V: TRBV12-3/TRBV12-4
size: medium-sized
D: NA
J: TRBJ1-4
CDR3: CASSLSGGNEKLFF
DNA: TGTGCCAGCAGTTTATCGGGAGGGAATGAAAAACTGTTTTTT

V: TRBV3-1
size: many
D: NA
J: TRBJ1-6
CDR3: CASSQITAGSLHF
DNA: TGTGCCAGCAGCCAAATTACAGCTGGGTCCCTCCACTTT

V: TRBV20-1
size: many
D: TRBD1
J: TRBJ2-5
CDR3: CSAHQGAGRQETQYF
DNA: TGCAGTGCTCATCAGGGGGCGGGTCGACAAGAGACCCAGTACTTC

V: TRBV2
size: many
D: NA
J: TRBJ2-2
CDR3: CASSPKAGPYTGELFF
DNA: TGTGCCAGCAGCCCCAAGGCGGGACCTTACACCGGGGAGCTGTTTTTT

V: TRBV15
size: medium-sized
D: TRBD1
J: TRBJ1-1
CDR3: CATSRNIGTANTEAFF
DNA: TGTGCCACCAGCAGAAACATAGGGACAGCGAACACTGAAGCTTTCTTT

V: TRBV4-1
size: NA
D: TRBD1
J: TRBJ2-7
CDR3: CASSQETGVITYEQYF
DNA: TGCGCCAGCAGCCAGGAGACAGGGGTAATCACCTACGAGCAGTACTTC

V: TRBV27
size: medium-sized
D: NA
J: TRBJ1-5
CDR3: CASSSMTGFSNQPQHF
DNA: TGTGCCAGCAGTTCAATGACAGGTTTTAGCAATCAGCCCCAGCATTTT

V: TRBV5-1
size: NA
D: TRBD1
J: TRBJ1-1
CDR3: CVSSSAGQGRNTEALF
DNA: TGCGTCAGCAGCTCCGCTGGACAGGGGAGGAACACTGAAGCTCTCTTT

V: TRBV11-2
size: NA
D: NA
J: TRBJ1-4
CDR3: CASSWGGLNEKLFF
DNA: TGTGCCAGCAGCTGGGGGGGCCTTAATGAAAAACTGTTTTTT

V: TRBV10-2
size: NA
D: TRBD2
J: TRBJ2-3
CDR3: CASRLTSGSADTQYF
DNA: TGCGCCAGCAGGTTGACTAGCGGGAGTGCAGATACGCAGTATTTT

V: TRBV27
size: medium-sized
D: TRBD1
J: TRBJ2-6
CDR3: CASSLSGVGTGFHSGANVLTF
DNA: TGTGCCAGCAGTTTATCGGGTGTGGGGACAGGATTTCACTCTGGGGCCAACGTCCTGACTTTC

V: TRBV2
size: many
D: NA
J: TRBJ1-5
CDR3: CASSASRGNQPQHF
DNA: TGTGCCAGCAGTGCCTCCCGGGGCAATCAGCCCCAGCATTTT

V: TRBV15
size: NA
D: NA
J: TRBJ2-6
CDR3: CATSGDNSGANVPTF
DNA: TGTGCCACCAGCGGAGACAACTCTGGGGCCAACGTCCCGACTTTC

V: TRBV11-3
size: many
D: NA
J: TRBJ1-5
CDR3: CASWGSLNQPQHF
DNA: TGTGCCAGTTGGGGGTCCCTAAATCAGCCCCAGCATTTT

V: TRBV20-1
size: many
D: NA
J: TRBJ2-5
CDR3: CSARDILMETQYF
DNA: TGCAGTGCTAGAGATATCCTAATGGAGACCCAGTACTTC

V: TRBV4-2
size: medium-sized
D: NA
J: TRBJ2-7
CDR3: CASSQTGGYEQYF
DNA: TGTGCCAGCAGCCAAACCGGGGGTTACGAGCAGTACTTC

V: TRBV6-1
size: NA
D: NA
J: TRBJ1-1
CDR3: CASSEAGGGGNTEAFF
DNA: TGTGCCAGCAGTGAAGCAGGGGGAGGGGGAAACACTGAAGCTTTCTTT

V: TRBV2
size: many
D: NA
J: TRBJ2-5
CDR3: CASSEAGAGAETQYF
DNA: TGTGCCAGCAGTGAAGCGGGGGCAGGGGCCGAGACCCAGTACTTC

V: TRBV20-1
size: NA
D: NA
J: TRBJ2-7
CDR3: CSASGPPSHEQYF
DNA: TGCAGTGCTAGTGGTCCCCCGAGCCACGAGCAGTACTTC

V: TRBV28
size: many
D: NA
J: TRBJ1-4
CDR3: CASSRKGVTNEKLFF
DNA: TGTGCCAGCAGCCGGAAGGGGGTGACTAATGAAAAACTGTTTTTT

V: TRBV7-9
size: many
D: NA
J: TRBJ2-3
CDR3: CASSDDFGGHTDTQYF
DNA: TGTGCCAGCAGCGATGACTTCGGGGGGCACACAGATACGCAGTATTTT

V: TRBV6-1
size: many
D: NA
J: TRBJ2-5
CDR3: CASSATGVKETQYF
DNA: TGTGCCAGCAGTGCCACAGGTGTAAAGGAGACCCAGTACTTC

V: TRBV11-2
size: NA
D: NA
J: TRBJ1-5
CDR3: CASSSSLNQPQHF
DNA: TGTGCTAGCAGCTCCTCGTTAAATCAGCCCCAGCATTTT

V: TRBV6-4
size: many
D: TRBD2
J: TRBJ2-1
CDR3: CASSVLAGNEQFF
DNA: TGTGCCAGCAGTGTACTAGCGGGCAATGAGCAGTTCTTC

V: TRBV6-2/TRBV6-3
size: NA
D: NA
J: TRBJ1-1
CDR3: CASRHRLFAEAFF
DNA: TGTGCCAGCAGACATAGGTTGTTCGCTGAAGCTTTCTTT

V: TRBV6-1
size: many
D: TRBD2
J: TRBJ2-1
CDR3: CASSQGLATYNEQFF
DNA: TGTGCCAGCAGTCAGGGACTAGCGACCTACAATGAGCAGTTCTTC

V: TRBV6-5
size: many
D: TRBD2
J: TRBJ2-2
CDR3: CASSYPHHPSGGITGELFF
DNA: TGTGCCAGCAGTTACCCGCACCACCCCTCGGGAGGGATCACCGGGGAGCTGTTTTTT

V: TRBV6-1
size: many
D: NA
J: TRBJ1-6
CDR3: CASTKGSFNSPLHF
DNA: TGTGCCAGCACCAAAGGCAGTTTCAATTCACCCCTCCACTTT

V: TRBV6-1
size: many
D: NA
J: TRBJ1-5
CDR3: CASSWEGNQPQHF
DNA: TGTGCCAGCAGCTGGGAGGGCAATCAGCCCCAGCATTTT

V: TRBV20-1
size: NA
D: NA
J: TRBJ1-4
CDR3: CGASVGSNEKLFF
DNA: TGCGGTGCTAGCGTGGGGAGCAATGAAAAACTGTTTTTT

V: TRBV27
size: medium-sized
D: TRBD1
J: TRBJ2-2
CDR3: CASRQGRNTGELFF
DNA: TGTGCCAGCAGACAGGGGAGGAACACCGGGGAGCTGTTTTTT

V: TRBV15
size: many
D: TRBD2
J: TRBJ2-5
CDR3: CATSRYPRGRETQYF
DNA: TGTGCCACCAGCAGATATCCCCGCGGGAGGGAGACCCAGTACTTC